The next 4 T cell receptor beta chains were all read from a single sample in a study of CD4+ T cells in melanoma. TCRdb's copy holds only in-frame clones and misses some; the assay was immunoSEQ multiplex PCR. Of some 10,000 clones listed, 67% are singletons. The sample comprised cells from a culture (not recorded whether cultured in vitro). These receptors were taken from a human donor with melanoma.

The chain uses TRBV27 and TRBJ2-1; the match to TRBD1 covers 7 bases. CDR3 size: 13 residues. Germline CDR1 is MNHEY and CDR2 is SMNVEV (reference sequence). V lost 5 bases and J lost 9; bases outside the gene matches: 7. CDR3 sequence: CASSPQGVGEQFF. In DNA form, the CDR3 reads TGTGCCAGCAGTCCTCAGGGGGTCGGTGAGCAGTTCTTC.

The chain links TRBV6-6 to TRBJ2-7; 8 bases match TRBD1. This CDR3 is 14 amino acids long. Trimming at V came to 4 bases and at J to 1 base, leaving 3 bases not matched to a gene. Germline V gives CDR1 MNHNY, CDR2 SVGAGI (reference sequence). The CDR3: CASSWTGTSYEQYF. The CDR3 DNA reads TGTGCCAGCAGTTGGACAGGGACGTCCTACGAGCAGTACTTC.

The CDR3, as DNA: TGTGCCAGCAGTTACTCCTTCGGACGCTCCTACAATGAGCAGTTCTTC. Encoded protein: CASSYSFGRSYNEQFF. The rearrangement uses TRBV6-5 and TRBJ2-1; D gene unclear. This CDR3 region has 16 residues. Germline V gene lookup returns CDR1 MNHEY and CDR2 SVGAGI. V was cut by 0 bases and J by 0 bases, with 9 bases left in between.

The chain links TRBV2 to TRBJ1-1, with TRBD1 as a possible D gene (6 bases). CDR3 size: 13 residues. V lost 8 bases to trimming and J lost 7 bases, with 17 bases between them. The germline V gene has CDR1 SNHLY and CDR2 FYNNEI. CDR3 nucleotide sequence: TGTGCCAGCGACCGCGGGGGGGCGCGTGAAGCTTTCTTT. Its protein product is CASDRGGAREAFF.